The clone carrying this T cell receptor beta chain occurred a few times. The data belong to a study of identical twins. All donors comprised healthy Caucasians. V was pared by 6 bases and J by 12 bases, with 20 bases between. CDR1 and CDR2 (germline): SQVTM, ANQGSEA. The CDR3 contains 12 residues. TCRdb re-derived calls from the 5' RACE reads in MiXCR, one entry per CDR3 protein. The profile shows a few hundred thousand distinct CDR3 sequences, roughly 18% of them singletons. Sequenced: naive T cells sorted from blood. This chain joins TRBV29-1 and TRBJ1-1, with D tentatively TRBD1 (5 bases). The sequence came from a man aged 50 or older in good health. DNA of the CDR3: TGCAGCGTCGCTCAGGGCGGGAGTATGCCTTTCTTT. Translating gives CSVAQGGSMPFF.